The 17 T cell receptor beta chains presented below share a single source sample, sequenced in a study of shared clonotypes between healthy human individuals. Sequencing used immunoSEQ multiplex PCR; TCRdb keeps in-frame clones, though not all of them. The sample lists about 2 million clones, 95% occurring once. Source material: naive CD4+ T cells sorted from blood. Subset given: CD45RA+ positively selected. These receptors were taken from a man aged 18 to 30 in good health.

This chain links TRBV6-4 with TRBJ2-2, with TRBD1 matching over 7 bases. The length of the CDR3 is 18 residues. From germline, CDR1 is MRHNA and CDR2 SNTAGT. The V and J ends lost 1 base and 0 bases, in that order; junction bases with no gene match: 8. CDR3 residues: CASSDLARTGSNTGELFF. The CDR3 DNA is TGTGCCAGCAGTGACTTGGCCCGGACAGGTTCGAACACCGGGGAGCTGTTTTTT.

This clone was counted a single time. The chain employs TRBV19 and TRBJ1-5, with 8 bases lining up with TRBD1. CDR1 and CDR2 (germline): LNHDA, SQIVND (reference sequence). There are 15 residues in the CDR3. Trimming took 9 bases from V and 5 from J; bases not matched to a gene: 12. The CDR3 loop reads CASLNGQGAYQPQHF. CDR3 in DNA: TGTGCCAGCCTCAATGGTCAGGGGGCGTATCAGCCCCAGCATTTT. The full variable domain, in which reference TRBV19 and TRBJ1-5 provide the parts outside the CDR3, is DGGITQSPKYLFRKEGQNVTLSCEQNLNHDAMYWYRQDPGQGLRLIYYSQIVNDFQKGDIAEGYSVSREKKESFPLTVTSAQKNPTAFYLCASLNGQGAYQPQHFGDGTRLSIL.

This chain uses TRBV10-3 with TRBJ1-2; D might be TRBD1 (5 bases). This CDR3 spans 15 amino acids. CDR1 is ENHRY and CDR2 is SYGVKD in the germline V gene. V was pared by 5 bases and J by 1 base, with 14 bases between. Here the CDR3 DNA reads TGTGCCATCAGTACCCCGACAGCCAGTAACTATGGCTACACCTTC. It is translated as CAISTPTASNYGYTF.

The sample holds one count of this clone. The gene calls are TRBV10-2 and TRBJ2-5, with 8 positions matching TRBD2. Trimming took 5 bases from V and 5 from J; bases not matched to a gene: 7. In germline, CDR1 is WSHSY, CDR2 SAAADI. The CDR3 consists of 14 residues. The DNA of the CDR3 is TGCGCCAGCAGTTCACTCGGCGGGGGGGAGACCCAGTACTTC. As protein: CASSSLGGGETQYF.

This rearrangement joins TRBV5-4 to TRBJ2-7; D possibly corresponds to TRBD2 (6 bases). Germline assignment: CDR1 SGHNT and CDR2 YYREEE (reference sequence). The V gene lost 2 bases and the J gene lost 0 bases, with 12 bases spanning the gap. This CDR3 has 15 residues. CDR3 DNA: TGTGCCAGCAGCTTTGGGGGGAAGAGCTCCTACGAGCAGTACTTC. Translated: CASSFGGKSSYEQYF.

CDR3 coding DNA: TGTGCGGGGAAACAGACAACTAATGAAAAACTGTTTTTT. Protein: CAGKQTTNEKLFF. The rearrangement uses TRBV30 and TRBJ1-4; D unresolved. This CDR3 has 13 residues. Germline CDR1 is GTSNPN and CDR2 is SVGIG (reference sequence). Together with reference TRBV30 and TRBJ1-4, the CDR3 gives the full variable domain: SQTIHQWPATLVQPVGSPLSLECTVEGTSNPNLYWYRQAAGRGLQLLFYSVGIGQISSEVPQNLSASRPQDRQFILSSKKLLLSDSGFYLCAGKQTTNEKLFFGSGTQLSVL.

This clone was counted once. Germline and junction disagree at one end, which may indicate a read error. The chain links TRBV7-7 to TRBJ2-7; 9 nucleotides line up with TRBD1. CDR1 is SSHAT and CDR2 is FNYEAQ in the germline V gene (reference sequence). The CDR3 is 17 residues long. CDR3 sequence: CASSSLTGQGIRYEQYF. The CDR3 bases are TGTGCTAGCAGCTCCCTTACCGGACAGGGGATAAGGTACGAGCAGTACTTC.

The V call is TRBV30, the J call TRBJ1-2, with D perhaps matching TRBD1 (5 bases). Germline V gene sequence: CDR1 GTSNPN, CDR2 SVGIG (reference sequence). Deletions cut 4 bases from V and 4 bases from J, with 16 bases between. There are 14 residues in the CDR3. CDR3 nucleotides: TGTGCCTGGAACGGTCGTTCGAGGGGCTATGGCTACACCTTC. This translates into CAWNGRSRGYGYTF.

The rearrangement joins TRBV5-1 to TRBJ2-1, with 8 bases identical to TRBD2. The germline gives CDR1 SGHRS, CDR2 YFSETQ. The CDR3 length is 15 residues. V dropped 4 bases and J dropped 6; count of bases not matched to a gene: 9. The DNA of the CDR3 is TGCGCCAGCAGCACCAGGACTAGCCGTGGCAATGAGCAGTTCTTC. Translated, it gives CASSTRTSRGNEQFF.

The chain uses TRBV5-1 and TRBJ1-4, with TRBD1 matching 10 bases. The CDR3 is 16 amino acids. Germline CDR1 reads SGHRS; CDR2 reads YFSETQ. V lost 4 bases to trimming and J lost 7 bases; unmatched junction nucleotides: 10. CDR3 in DNA: TGCGCCAGCAGCAGCCTGACCGGGACAGGGGTTGAAAAACTGTTTTTT. Residues: CASSSLTGTGVEKLFF.

Regarding this clone: Other DNA sequences within the sample encode an identical CDR3. The genes are TRBV9 and TRBJ2-1; D possibly corresponds to TRBD2 (6 bases). V lost 0 bases to trimming and J lost 1 base, with 11 bases between them. Germline CDR1 SGDLS, CDR2 YYNGEE. The CDR3 has 16 amino acids. CDR3: CASSVGGGASYNEQFF. The DNA for the CDR3 is TGTGCCAGCAGCGTAGGAGGCGGGGCTTCCTACAATGAGCAGTTCTTC.

The V gene is TRBV19, the J gene TRBJ1-6; tentatively, D is TRBD1 (5 bases). The CDR3 covers 15 residues. Germline CDR1 reads LNHDA; CDR2 reads SQIVND (reference sequence). V lost 5 bases and J lost 7, with 15 bases in between. CDR3 nucleotides: TGTGCCAGTAGTGGGACCGGGACCATCAATTCACCCCTCCACTTT. This gives the protein CASSGTGTINSPLHF.

DNA for the CDR3: TGTGCCAGCAGCTTTAGCGACAGGGGTCAGCCCCAGCATTTT. Its translation: CASSFSDRGQPQHF. This chain links TRBV7-9 with TRBJ1-5; 8 nucleotides match TRBD1. Trimming removed 3 bases from V and 6 bases from J; junction bases left unmatched: 4. Germline V gene lookup returns CDR1 SEHNR and CDR2 FQNEAQ (reference sequence). The CDR3 loop spans 14 amino acids.

This chain joins TRBV6-5 and TRBJ2-7; a weak D match, TRBD1 (5 bases). V lost 8 bases to trimming and J lost 2 bases, with 13 bases between them. The CDR3 has 13 amino acids. The germline V gene has CDR1 MNHEY and CDR2 SVGAGI. DNA of the CDR3: TGTGCCAGCGGAACAGGTTCTCCCTACGAGCAGTACTTC. This sequence encodes CASGTGSPYEQYF.

The rearrangement joins TRBV6-6 to TRBJ2-1, with 7 bases matching TRBD1. The CDR3 totals 13 residues. Germline V lookup: CDR1 MNHNY, CDR2 SVGAGI (reference sequence). The V segment lost 5 bases and the J segment 6 bases; nucleotides outside the gene matches: 4. CDR3 DNA: TGTGCCAGCAGTCACCGACAGGGCAATGAGCAGTTCTTC. Translated, it gives CASSHRQGNEQFF.

The chain combines TRBV9 with TRBJ1-5; unclear D gene. The CDR3 spans 13 residues. Trimming pared 0 bases from V and 6 bases from J, leaving 7 bases between. Looked up from germline, CDR1 is SGDLS and CDR2 is YYNGEE. The CDR3 DNA follows: TGTGCCAGCAGCGTAGGTTTCACTCAGCCCCAGCATTTT. Its translation is CASSVGFTQPQHF.

This chain uses TRBV6-1 with TRBJ2-3; the match to TRBD1 covers 8 bases. Germline V lookup: CDR1 MNHNS, CDR2 SASEGT. V trimming: 3 bases; J trimming: 1 base; junction bases outside the gene matches: 3. This CDR3 region has 15 residues. The CDR3 DNA sequence: TGTGCCAGCAGTGATGGGGGACAGGGCACAGATACGCAGTATTTT. Protein product: CASSDGGQGTDTQYF.